The T cell receptor beta chain under discussion was sequenced for a study of blood T cells in healthy people across ages. Study-level results: No one knew whether donors had CMV, which possibly confounded expanded clonotype changes.

Germline V gene lookup returns CDR1 SGHVS and CDR2 FNYEAQ. The CDR3 runs to 14 residues. V was shortened by 4 bases and J by 14 bases, with 21 bases between the two germline ends. For the second PCR, which ran for 7 to 11 cycles, a sample-barcoded 5' primer and a J-beta primer mix were used. Samples each returned at least 3 million CDR3-containing paired-end reads. TCRdb reanalysed the 5' RACE reads using MiXCR and keeps one entry per CDR3 protein. The table lists 1.5 million to 2 million distinct CDR3 sequences, roughly 30% of them singletons. The table lists this clonotype with a few counts. As yet, its antigen is unknown. Per-sample yields of isolated PBMCs were at least 6 million.

The chain employs TRBV7-6 and TRBJ2-4; perhaps TRBD2 as D (6 bases). Source material: blood. The clonotype originates from a woman in her twenties or thirties in good health. The DNA for the CDR3 is TGTGCCAGCAGCTCAGTGGGCTACGCGGGGAGGAAGTACTTC. Translation gives CASSSVGYAGRKYF. The whole variable domain, remainder taken from reference TRBV7-6 and TRBJ2-4, is GAGVSQSPRYKVTKRGQDVALRCDPISGHVSLYWYRQALGQGPEFLTYFNYEAQQDKSGLPNDRFSAERPEGSISTLTIQRTEQRDSAMYRCASSSVGYAGRKYFGAGTRLSVL.